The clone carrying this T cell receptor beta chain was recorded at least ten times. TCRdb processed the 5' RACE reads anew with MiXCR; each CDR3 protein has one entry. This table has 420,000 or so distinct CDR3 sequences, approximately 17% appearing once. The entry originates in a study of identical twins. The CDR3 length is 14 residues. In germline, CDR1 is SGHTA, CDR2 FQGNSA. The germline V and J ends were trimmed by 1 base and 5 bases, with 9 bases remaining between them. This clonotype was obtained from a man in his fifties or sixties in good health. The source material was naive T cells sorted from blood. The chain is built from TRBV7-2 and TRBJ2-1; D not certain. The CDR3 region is CASSLVFRDNEQFF. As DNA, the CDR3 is TGTGCCAGCAGCTTAGTTTTCCGGGACAATGAGCAGTTCTTC.